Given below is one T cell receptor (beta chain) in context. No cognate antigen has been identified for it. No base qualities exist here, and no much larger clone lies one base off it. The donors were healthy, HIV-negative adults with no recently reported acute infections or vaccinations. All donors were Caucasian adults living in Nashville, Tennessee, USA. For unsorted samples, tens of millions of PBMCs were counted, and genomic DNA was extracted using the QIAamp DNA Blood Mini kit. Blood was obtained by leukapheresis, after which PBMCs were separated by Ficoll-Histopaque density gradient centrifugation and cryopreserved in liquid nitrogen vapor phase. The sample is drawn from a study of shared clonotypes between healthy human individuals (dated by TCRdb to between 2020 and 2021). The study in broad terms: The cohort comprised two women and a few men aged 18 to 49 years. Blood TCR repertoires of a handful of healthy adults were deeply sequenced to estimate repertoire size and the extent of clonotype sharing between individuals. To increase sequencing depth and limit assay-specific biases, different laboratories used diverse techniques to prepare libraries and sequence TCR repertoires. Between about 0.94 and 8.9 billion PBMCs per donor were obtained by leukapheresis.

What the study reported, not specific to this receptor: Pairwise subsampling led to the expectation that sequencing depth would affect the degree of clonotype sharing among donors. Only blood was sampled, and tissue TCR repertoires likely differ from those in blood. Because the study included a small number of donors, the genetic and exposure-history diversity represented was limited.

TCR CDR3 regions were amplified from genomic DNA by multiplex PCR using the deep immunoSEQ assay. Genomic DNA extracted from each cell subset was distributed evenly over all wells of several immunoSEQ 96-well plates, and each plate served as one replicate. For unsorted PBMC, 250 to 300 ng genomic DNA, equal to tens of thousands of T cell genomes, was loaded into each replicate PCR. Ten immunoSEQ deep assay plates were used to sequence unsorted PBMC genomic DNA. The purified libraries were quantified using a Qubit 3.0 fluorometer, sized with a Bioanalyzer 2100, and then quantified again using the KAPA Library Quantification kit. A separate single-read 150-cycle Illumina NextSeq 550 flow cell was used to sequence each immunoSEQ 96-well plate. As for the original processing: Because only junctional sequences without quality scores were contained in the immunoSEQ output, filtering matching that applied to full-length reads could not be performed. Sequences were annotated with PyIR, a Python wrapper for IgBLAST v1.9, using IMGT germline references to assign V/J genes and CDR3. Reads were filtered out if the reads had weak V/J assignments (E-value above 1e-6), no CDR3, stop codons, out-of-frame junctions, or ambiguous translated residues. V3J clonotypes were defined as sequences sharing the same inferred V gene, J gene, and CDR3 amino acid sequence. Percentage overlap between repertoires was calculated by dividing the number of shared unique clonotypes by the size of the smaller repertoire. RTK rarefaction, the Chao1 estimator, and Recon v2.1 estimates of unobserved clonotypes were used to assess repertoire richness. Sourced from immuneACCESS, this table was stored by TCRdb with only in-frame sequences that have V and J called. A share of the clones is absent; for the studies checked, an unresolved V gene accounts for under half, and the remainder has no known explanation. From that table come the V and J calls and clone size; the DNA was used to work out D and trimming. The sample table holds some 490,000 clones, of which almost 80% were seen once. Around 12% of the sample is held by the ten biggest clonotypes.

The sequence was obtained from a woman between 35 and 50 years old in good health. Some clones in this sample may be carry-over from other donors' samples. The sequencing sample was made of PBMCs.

The CDR3 reads CASSAQGAQQPQHF. The DNA sequence follows: TGTGCCAGCAGTGCGCAGGGGGCACAACAGCCCCAGCATTTT. The rearrangement combines TRBV6-1 with TRBJ1-5, with 8 bases matching TRBD1. The germline V gene encodes CDR1 MNHNS and CDR2 SASEGT. V trim: 4 bases; J trim: 7 bases; unmatched bases: 6. The CDR3 holds 14 amino acids from the cysteine to the phenylalanine. The read is trimmed to its CDR3 DNA, 42 bases read in frame from base 1.